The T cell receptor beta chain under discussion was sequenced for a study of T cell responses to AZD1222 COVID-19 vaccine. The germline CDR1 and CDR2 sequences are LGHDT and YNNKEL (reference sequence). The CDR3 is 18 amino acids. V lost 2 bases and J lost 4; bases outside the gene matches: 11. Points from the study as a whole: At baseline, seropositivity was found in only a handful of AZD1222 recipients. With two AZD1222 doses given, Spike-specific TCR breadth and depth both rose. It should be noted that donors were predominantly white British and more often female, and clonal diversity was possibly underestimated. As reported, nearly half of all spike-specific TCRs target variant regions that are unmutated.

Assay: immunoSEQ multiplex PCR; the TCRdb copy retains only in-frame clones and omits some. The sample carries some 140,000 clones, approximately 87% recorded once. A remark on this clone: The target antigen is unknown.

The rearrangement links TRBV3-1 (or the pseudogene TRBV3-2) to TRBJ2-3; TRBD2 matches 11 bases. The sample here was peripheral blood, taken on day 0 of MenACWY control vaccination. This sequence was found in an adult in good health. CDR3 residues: CASSQTPRLAGGADTQYF. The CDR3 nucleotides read TGTGCCAGCAGCCAAACTCCCCGGCTAGCGGGGGGCGCAGATACGCAGTATTTT.